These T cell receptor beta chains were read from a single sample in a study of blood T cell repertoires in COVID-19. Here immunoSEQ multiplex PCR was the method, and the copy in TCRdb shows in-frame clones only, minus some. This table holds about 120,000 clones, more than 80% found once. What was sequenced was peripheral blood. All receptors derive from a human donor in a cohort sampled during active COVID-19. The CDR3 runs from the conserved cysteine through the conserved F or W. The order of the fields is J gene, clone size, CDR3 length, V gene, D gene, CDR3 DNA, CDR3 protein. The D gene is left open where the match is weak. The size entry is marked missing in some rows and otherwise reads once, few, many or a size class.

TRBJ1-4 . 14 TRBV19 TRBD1 TGTGCCAGTAGCGACAGGGATGGCGGGGAAAAACTGTTTTTT CASSDRDGGEKLFF
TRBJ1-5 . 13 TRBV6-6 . TGTGCCAGCAGTGAGAACGGCAATCAGCCCCAGCATTTT CASSENGNQPQHF
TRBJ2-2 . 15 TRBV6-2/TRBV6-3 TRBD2 TGTGCCAGCAGTTGGACTAGCGGGGCCACCGGGGAGCTGTTTTTT CASSWTSGATGELFF
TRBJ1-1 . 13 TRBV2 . TGTGCCAGCAGGGATCAGGGGAACACTGAAGCTTTCTTT CASRDQGNTEAFF
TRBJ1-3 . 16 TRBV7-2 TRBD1 TGTGCCAGCAGCCCCGGACAGGGCCGCTCTGGAAACACCATATATTTT CASSPGQGRSGNTIYF
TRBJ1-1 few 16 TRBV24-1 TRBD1 TGTGCCACCAGTGATCACGGACAGGGTATGGACACTGAAGCTTTCTTT CATSDHGQGMDTEAFF
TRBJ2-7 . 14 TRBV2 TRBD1 TGTGCCAGCAGTGCTCGGACAGGGTCCTACGAGCAGTACTTC CASSARTGSYEQYF
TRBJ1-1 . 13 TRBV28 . TGTGGGGTACGGGGACTCCTGAACACTGAAGCTTTCTTT CGVRGLLNTEAFF
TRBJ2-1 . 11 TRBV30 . TGTGCCTGGACAGGGGACAATGAGCAGTTCTTC CAWTGDNEQFF
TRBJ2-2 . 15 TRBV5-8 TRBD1 TGTGCCAGCACCACGGACAGGGGGCTCACCGGGGAGCTGTTTTTT CASTTDRGLTGELFF
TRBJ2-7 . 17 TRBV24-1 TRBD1 TGTGCCACCAGTGATTCGACGGACAGGGGGCTAGGCTACGAGCAGTACTTC CATSDSTDRGLGYEQYF
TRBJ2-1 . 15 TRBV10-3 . TGTGCCATCAGTGAGTCGCAGGGTAGGCCTCTTGAGCAGTTCTTC CAISESQGRPLEQFF
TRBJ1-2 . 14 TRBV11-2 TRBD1 TGTGCCAGCAGCCCAGGACAGGGATACTATGGCTACACCTTC CASSPGQGYYGYTF
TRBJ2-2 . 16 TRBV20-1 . TGCAGTGCTAGTCTCATCACTTTCGGGGGCACCGGGGAGCTGTTTTTT CSASLITFGGTGELFF
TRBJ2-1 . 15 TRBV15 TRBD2 TGTGCCACCAGCAGGGAAGGACTAGCTGGGAATGAGCAGTTCTTC CATSREGLAGNEQFF
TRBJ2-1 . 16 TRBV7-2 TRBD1 TGTGCCAGCAGCTTAGGTAGGGGGCCGCGGTACAATGAGCAGTTCTTC CASSLGRGPRYNEQFF
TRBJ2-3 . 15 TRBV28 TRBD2 TGTGCCAGCAGCGTAGCGGGAGCGCGTACAGATACGCAGTATTTT CASSVAGARTDTQYF
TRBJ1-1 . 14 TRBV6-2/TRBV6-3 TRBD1 TGTGCCAGCAGTTTAACAGGGGGCAAAACTGAAGCTTTCTTT CASSLTGGKTEAFF
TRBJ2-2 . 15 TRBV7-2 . TGTGCCAGCAGCTTATGGGCAGCGAACACCGGGGAGCTGTTTTTT CASSLWAANTGELFF
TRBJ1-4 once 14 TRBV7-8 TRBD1 TGTGCCAGCAGCCCCGGGACAGCAACTGAAAAACTGTTTTTT CASSPGTATEKLFF
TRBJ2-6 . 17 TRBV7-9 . TGTGCCAGCAGCATACAAACAGGGAGCTCTGGGGCCAACGTCCTGACTTTC CASSIQTGSSGANVLTF
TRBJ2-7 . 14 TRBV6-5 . TGTGCCAGCACCTCTTGGACAGTCTCCTACGAGCAGTACTTC CASTSWTVSYEQYF
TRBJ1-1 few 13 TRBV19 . TGTGCCAGTAGATCCCCCCGGAACACTGAAGCTTTCTTT CASRSPRNTEAFF
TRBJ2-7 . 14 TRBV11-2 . TGTGCCAGCAGCTACCAGGGGCCTGGCTACGAGCAGTACTTC CASSYQGPGYEQYF
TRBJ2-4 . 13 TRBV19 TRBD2 TGTGCCAGTAGGAGCGGGGGGGGCGGCATTCAGTACTTC CASRSGGGGIQYF
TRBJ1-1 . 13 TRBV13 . TGTGCCAGCAGCCCCTGGGCGGGGAGTGAAGCTTTCTTT CASSPWAGSEAFF
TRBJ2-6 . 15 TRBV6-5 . TGTGCCAGCAGGGGGACACCTTCTGGGGCCAACGTCCTGACTTTC CASRGTPSGANVLTF
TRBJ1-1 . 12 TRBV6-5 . TGTGCCAGCAGTAAGGGGTACACTGAAGCTTTCTTT CASSKGYTEAFF
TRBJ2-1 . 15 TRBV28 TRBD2 TGTGCCAGCAGTGAGGCGGGACTAGCGGTTTGCGAGCAGTTCTTC CASSEAGLAVCEQFF
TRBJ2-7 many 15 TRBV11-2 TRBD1 TGTGCCAGCAGCATCCGGGGACAGGGGAGCGATGAGCAGTACTTC CASSIRGQGSDEQYF
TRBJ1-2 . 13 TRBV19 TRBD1 TGTGCCAGCAGACAGGGGACCAACTATGGCTACACCTTC CASRQGTNYGYTF
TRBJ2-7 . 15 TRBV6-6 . TGTGCCAGCAGCCAACCACAGATGAGCTCCTACGAGCAGTACTTC CASSQPQMSSYEQYF